Sequencing of this T cell receptor (beta chain) was carried out in a study of a mutant IDH1 vaccine in newly diagnosed glioma. This sample's time point: baseline, week 1 (first vaccination visit). Treatment given: pre-vaccination baseline after standard-of-care therapy. CDR1 SGDLS and CDR2 YYNGEE come from the germline V gene. V was clipped by 3 bases and J by 4 bases; unmatched bases: 15. The CDR3 sequence is 17 residues long. TCRdb's table, derived via immunoSEQ multiplex PCR, lists solely in-frame clones and lacks some. The sample lists around 87,000 clones, 83% occurring once. The chain has TRBV9 and TRBJ1-1, with 7 bases aligning to TRBD1. Sequencing was performed on PBMCs, taken from a glioma patient treated with radiotherapy, temozolomide or both. The origin of this receptor is a woman aged 45 to 65 with glioma. The CDR3 sequence: CASSDQGGFSGGTEAFF. CDR3 in DNA: TGTGCCAGCAGCGATCAGGGTGGATTCTCAGGGGGCACTGAAGCTTTCTTT.